This T cell receptor beta chain is drawn from a study of blood T cells in healthy people across ages. Primed by a sample-barcoded 5' primer and a J-beta primer mix, a second PCR proceeded for 7 to 11 cycles. TCRdb re-analysed the 5' RACE reads in MiXCR, keeping a single row per CDR3 protein. The table includes approximately 1.5 million distinct CDR3 sequences, 30% to 40% detected once. Input material: blood. The clonotype comes from a woman in her twenties or thirties in good health.

The CDR3: CSARDRPGSTDTQYF. CDR3 nucleotides: TGCAGTGCTAGAGACCGTCCGGGGAGCACAGATACGCAGTATTTT. V and J are TRBV20-1 and TRBJ2-3, with a possible D match to TRBD2 (5 bases). CDR1 is DFQATT, CDR2 SNEGSKA, per germline (reference sequence). The CDR3 is made up of 15 amino acids. Trimming took off 0 bases at V and 0 bases at J, with 10 bases between the two ends.